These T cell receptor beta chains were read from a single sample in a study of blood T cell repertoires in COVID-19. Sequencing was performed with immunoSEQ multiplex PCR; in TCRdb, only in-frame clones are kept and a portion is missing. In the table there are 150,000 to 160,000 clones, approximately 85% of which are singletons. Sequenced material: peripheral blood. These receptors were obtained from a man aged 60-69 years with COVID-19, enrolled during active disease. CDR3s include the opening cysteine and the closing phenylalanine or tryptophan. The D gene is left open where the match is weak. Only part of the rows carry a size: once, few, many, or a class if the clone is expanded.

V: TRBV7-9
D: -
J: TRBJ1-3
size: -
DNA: TGTGCCAGCAGCCCAAGGGGCGGGGGCACAATCTCTGGAAACACCATATATTTT
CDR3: CASSPRGGGTISGNTIYF

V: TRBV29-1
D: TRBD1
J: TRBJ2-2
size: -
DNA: TGCAGCGTTGGTCCAGGGGGCGGCGGGGAGCTGTTTTTT
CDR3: CSVGPGGGGELFF

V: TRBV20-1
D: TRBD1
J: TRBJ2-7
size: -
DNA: TGCAGCTCGACAGGGACCTACGAGCAGTACTTC
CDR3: CSSTGTYEQYF

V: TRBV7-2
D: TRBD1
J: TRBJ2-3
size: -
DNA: TGTGCCAGCAGCTCTCAGGACAGGGCCTTTTCAGATACGCAGTATTTT
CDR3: CASSSQDRAFSDTQYF

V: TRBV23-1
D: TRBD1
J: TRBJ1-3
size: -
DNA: TGCGCCAGCTCCAGGACAGGGGGTAATTTT
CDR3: CASSRTGGNF

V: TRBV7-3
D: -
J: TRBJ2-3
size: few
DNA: TGTGCCAGCAGCGCCCCAGGGAAAGATACGCAGTATTTT
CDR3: CASSAPGKDTQYF

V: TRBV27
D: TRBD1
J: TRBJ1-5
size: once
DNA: TGTGCCAGCAGTCCCCGACAGGGACACCAGCCCCAGCATTTT
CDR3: CASSPRQGHQPQHF

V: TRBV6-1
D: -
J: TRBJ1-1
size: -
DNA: TGTGCCAGCAGTGAGTCGACCCTCGGGATCCGTGAAGCTTTCTTT
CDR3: CASSESTLGIREAFF

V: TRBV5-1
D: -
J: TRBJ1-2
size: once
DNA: TGCGCCAGCAGCTTGGATTGGACACACTATGGCTACACCTTC
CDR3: CASSLDWTHYGYTF

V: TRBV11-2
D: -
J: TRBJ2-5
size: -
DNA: TGTGCCAGCAGCTCAGGAGAGACCCAGTACTTC
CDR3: CASSSGETQYF

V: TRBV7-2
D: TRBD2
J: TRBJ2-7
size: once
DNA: TGTGCCAGCAGCTTAGACGGTGGGCTAGCGGGGGGGAAAGAGCAGTACTTC
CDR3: CASSLDGGLAGGKEQYF

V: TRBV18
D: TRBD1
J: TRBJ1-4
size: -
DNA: TGTGCCAGCTCACCGGGACAGGGGTACGAAAAACTGTTTTTT
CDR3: CASSPGQGYEKLFF

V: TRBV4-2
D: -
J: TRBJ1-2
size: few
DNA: TGTGCCAGCAGCCAAACATGGACAGGCTACACCTTC
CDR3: CASSQTWTGYTF